These 2 T cell receptor beta chains were sequenced from one sample in a study of cytomegalovirus exposure and HLA in healthy donors (dated by TCRdb to the late 2010s). Libraries came from the immunoSEQ multiplex PCR assay. In its TCRdb copy, this immuneACCESS table keeps in-frame sequences only and misses some clones. Where compared with another copy, unresolved V genes explain less than half of these, and the others have no known cause. The sample table shows under 200,000 clones, and around nine tenths are seen once. The ten largest make up 9% to 12% of the sample. The sample consisted of PBMCs. Source of these receptors: a woman aged 18-29 years in good health and CMV-seropositive.

V gene TRBV10-2 combines with J gene TRBJ1-1; no firm D call. The CDR3 covers 13 residues. CDR1 is WSHSY and CDR2 is SAAADI in the germline V gene. V lost 5 bases and J 4 bases, leaving 11 bases between the germline ends. This CDR3 is CASSSVPATEAFF. CDR3 DNA: TGCGCCAGCAGTAGCGTCCCGGCCACTGAAGCTTTCTTT.

The rearrangement uses TRBV19 and TRBJ2-2; the match to TRBD1 covers 8 bases. With V trimmed by 8 bases and J by 3 bases, 11 bases remained unmatched. This CDR3 spans 16 amino acids. CDR1 LNHDA and CDR2 SQIVND come from the germline V gene (reference sequence). The CDR3 loop reads CASAKTGALDTGELFF. The DNA of the CDR3 is TGTGCCAGTGCCAAGACAGGGGCCCTCGACACCGGGGAGCTGTTTTTT.